What follows describes a single T cell receptor (beta chain). The sample comes from a study of blood T cell repertoires in COVID-19. Background on the study: The study drew acute and convalescent COVID-19 samples from the United States, Italy and Spain. PBMCs, B-cell-depleted T cells, or T cells were the source of the cDNA or gDNA that made up the material.

The CDR3 has 17 amino acids. Per the original methods: How many nucleated cells were present was estimated from reference gene primer amplification. The table came from immunoSEQ multiplex PCR; TCRdb's copy has only in-frame clones and leaves some out. The V and J calls and clone size were taken over from that table, and D and trimming were inferred from the DNA. The repertoire holds roughly 700,000 clones, with 90% as singletons. The rearrangement links TRBV21-1 to TRBJ1-3. TRBV21-1 is listed as a pseudogene. The specimen sequenced was peripheral blood. This sequence was found in a woman aged 18-29 years with acute or convalescent COVID-19. The CDR3 reads CASSYLFSEISGNTIYF. Here the CDR3 DNA reads TGTGCCAGCAGCTACCTCTTCAGCGAGATCTCTGGAAACACCATATATTTT.